Shown below are 26 T cell receptor beta chains from a single sample sequenced in a study of cytomegalovirus exposure and HLA in healthy donors. The data were produced by immunoSEQ multiplex PCR, yet TCRdb's version contains in-frame clones alone and is incomplete. The sample carries about 150,000 clones, 86% recorded once. Sequenced: PBMCs. Receptors originate from a man aged 18 to 29 in good health and CMV-seropositive.

This clone was observed a single time. The rearrangement uses TRBV5-1 and TRBJ2-5; possibly TRBD1 for D (5 bases). Germline V gene lookup returns CDR1 SGHRS and CDR2 YFSETQ. CDR3 length: 14 amino acids. Trimming took off 0 bases at V and 2 bases at J, with 8 bases between the two ends. The CDR3 is CASSLGKGQETQYF. In nucleotides, the CDR3 is TGCGCCAGCAGCTTGGGTAAGGGGCAAGAGACCCAGTACTTC.

This clone was recorded a few times. V gene TRBV5-1 combines with J gene TRBJ1-1, with D uncertain. The CDR3 covers 15 residues. The ends were cut back, 0 bases at V and 5 bases at J, with 14 bases in the middle. Per the germline V gene, CDR1 is SGHRS and CDR2 is YFSETQ. As DNA, the CDR3 is TGCGCCAGCAGCTTGGTTGGAGGAGTGGGGACTGAAGCTTTCTTT. This sequence encodes CASSLVGGVGTEAFF.

This clone was seen only once. The V gene is TRBV2, the J gene TRBJ1-4; 9 bases are shared with TRBD1. Per germline, CDR1 SNHLY and CDR2 FYNNEI. V shed 11 bases and J 8 bases; nucleotides not matched to a gene: 9. The CDR3 totals 13 residues. The CDR3 nucleotides are TGTGCCTCCCGGGGGACAGGGTACGAAAAACTGTTTTTT. Its translation: CASRGTGYEKLFF.

This chain uses TRBV29-1 with TRBJ1-1, with no clear D. CDR1 and CDR2 (germline): SQVTM, ANQGSEA. The CDR3 consists of 14 residues. Trimming pared 3 bases from V and 5 bases from J, leaving 16 bases between. In DNA, the CDR3 is TGCAGCGTTGAGATTTTCTTCCTACGAACTGAAGCTTTCTTT. It codes for CSVEIFFLRTEAFF.

CDR3 loop: CASSLRAGGFKDTQYF. As DNA, the CDR3 is TGTGCCAGCAGCTTACGAGCGGGGGGCTTTAAGGATACGCAGTATTTT. This chain joins TRBV7-6 and TRBJ2-3, with 9 bases matching TRBD2. The CDR3 contains 16 residues. Germline V CDR1 and CDR2: SGHVS, FNYEAQ. V lost 2 bases and J lost 6; bases outside the gene matches: 9.

The genes are TRBV2 and TRBJ2-5, with 10 bases identical to TRBD2. The CDR3 is 15 amino acids. The germline V gene encodes CDR1 SNHLY and CDR2 FYNNEI. V was clipped by 4 bases and J by 5 bases; unmatched bases: 7. The CDR3 reads CASSARTSGGETQYF. CDR3 sequence (DNA): TGTGCCAGCAGTGCCCGGACTAGCGGAGGGGAGACCCAGTACTTC.

The chain links TRBV7-2 to TRBJ2-7; D possibly corresponds to TRBD2 (7 bases). CDR3 length: 17 amino acids. The germline V and J ends were trimmed by 1 base and 0 bases, with 16 bases remaining between them. Germline assignment: CDR1 SGHTA and CDR2 FQGNSA. The DNA of the CDR3 is TGTGCCAGCAGCTTAGGTTGGGGGGGCAGGGACTCCTACGAGCAGTACTTC. Its protein product is CASSLGWGGRDSYEQYF.

V is TRBV9 and J is TRBJ2-7, with 9 positions matching TRBD1. V shed 3 bases, J shed 1 base, and the junction held 5 bases outside the gene matches. This CDR3 is 15 amino acids long. CDR1 is SGDLS, CDR2 YYNGEE, per germline. The CDR3 is CASSERGTGSYEQYF. The CDR3 coding sequence is TGTGCCAGCAGCGAGAGGGGGACAGGGTCCTACGAGCAGTACTTC.

The V and J genes are TRBV19 and TRBJ1-1, with 7 positions matching TRBD1. Per germline, CDR1 LNHDA and CDR2 SQIVND (reference sequence). Losses at the gene ends were 7 bases for V and 1 base for J; bases not matched to a gene: 9. The CDR3 loop spans 15 amino acids. The CDR3 loop reads CASKAEGAPNTEAFF. DNA for the CDR3: TGTGCCAGTAAAGCGGAGGGGGCCCCGAACACTGAAGCTTTCTTT.

At least ten counts were recorded for this clone. V gene TRBV7-6 combines with J gene TRBJ2-2; D not resolved. This CDR3 comprises 12 residues. Germline values: CDR1 SGHVS, CDR2 FNYEAQ. V was trimmed by 5 bases and J by 5 bases, leaving 6 bases between them. This CDR3 is CASSHRTGELFF. CDR3 DNA sequence: TGTGCCAGCAGCCACAGAACCGGGGAGCTGTTTTTT. Combining the CDR3 with reference TRBV7-6 and TRBJ2-2 gives the whole variable domain GAGVSQSPRYKVTKRGQDVALRCDPISGHVSLYWYRQALGQGPEFLTYFNYEAQQDKSGLPNDRFSAERPEGSISTLTIQRTEQRDSAMYRCASSHRTGELFFGEGSRLTVL.

This chain links TRBV15 with TRBJ2-7; 13 nucleotides match TRBD2. V lost 8 bases and J lost 2; bases outside the gene matches: 12. The CDR3 totals 17 residues. CDR1 is LNHNV and CDR2 is YYDKDF in the germline V gene (reference sequence). CDR3 loop: CATRSGETSGGTYEQYF. The CDR3 DNA is TGTGCCACCCGTTCCGGGGAGACTAGCGGGGGGACCTACGAGCAGTACTTC.

V gene TRBV4-3 combines with J gene TRBJ2-5; D call uncertain. Trimming took 0 bases from V and 7 from J, leaving 24 bases between them. The CDR3 is made up of 18 amino acids. Germline V lookup: CDR1 LGHNA, CDR2 YSLEER. CDR3 region: CASSQEPPSGYLTGTQYF. For the CDR3, the DNA is TGCGCCAGCAGCCAAGAACCCCCCAGTGGGTACCTCACGGGGACCCAGTACTTC.

Of note for this clone: An end of the junction does not agree with germline; a read error may underlie this. The chain uses TRBV20-1 and TRBJ1-2, with 8 bases identical to TRBD1. This CDR3 comprises 11 residues. The germline CDR1 and CDR2 sequences are DFQATT and SNEGSKA (reference sequence). The CDR3 coding sequence is TGCAGTGCTACTTACCGACAGGGGCACGACTTC. Its translation: CSATYRQGHDF.

The chain joins TRBV19 to TRBJ2-3; 8 bases line up with TRBD2. This CDR3 comprises 18 residues. Germline CDR1 reads LNHDA; CDR2 reads SQIVND (reference sequence). The trim removed 5 bases at V and 2 bases at J, leaving 15 bases unmatched. This CDR3 reads CASSRRGLAGGYTDTQYF. DNA for the CDR3: TGTGCCAGTAGTCGGCGAGGACTCGCGGGGGGATACACAGATACGCAGTATTTT.

This clone appeared a single time. This chain uses TRBV5-1 with TRBJ2-7; TRBD1 matches at 7 bases. CDR1 SGHRS and CDR2 YFSETQ come from the germline V gene. This CDR3 comprises 16 residues. J was trimmed by 4 bases and V by 0 bases; bases with no gene match: 10. CDR3 in DNA: TGCGCCAGCAGCTTGGTAGGGGGCCTTTACCGTTACGAGCAGTACTTC. As protein: CASSLVGGLYRYEQYF.

The chain has TRBV2 and TRBJ2-3; 8 bases map to TRBD2. Germline CDR1 SNHLY, CDR2 FYNNEI. The CDR3 totals 15 residues. J lost 0 bases, V lost 6 bases, and 5 bases had no gene match. The CDR3 DNA reads TGTGCCAGCAGGGGTAGCGGGGTAAGCACAGATACGCAGTATTTT. Its protein is CASRGSGVSTDTQYF.

In its sample, this clone was seen once. This chain connects TRBV5-6 to TRBJ1-1, with D unresolved. The CDR3 length is 16 residues. Germline-derived CDR1 and CDR2 are SGHDT and YYEEEE. V lost 4 bases and J lost 1, with 17 bases in between. The CDR3 nucleotides read TGTGCCAGCAGCCCGCTGGTCGGGGTGGGGAACACTGAAGCTTTCTTT. Translation: CASSPLVGVGNTEAFF. The variable domain in full, with the rest retrieved from reference TRBV5-6 and TRBJ1-1, is DAGVTQSPTHLIKTRGQQVTLRCSPKSGHDTVSWYQQALGQGPQFIFQYYEEEERQRGNFPDRFSGHQFPNYSSELNVNALLLGDSALYLCASSPLVGVGNTEAFFGQGTRLTVV.

The chain links TRBV11-3 to TRBJ2-3; 11 nucleotides align to TRBD2. This CDR3 region has 16 residues. Losses at the gene ends were 3 bases for V and 4 bases for J; bases not matched to a gene: 6. Germline V lookup: CDR1 SGHNT, CDR2 YENEEA. CDR3 nucleotides: TGTGCCAGCAGCTTTAATAGCGGGGGGGCCCCAGATACGCAGTATTTT. As protein: CASSFNSGGAPDTQYF.

The V gene is TRBV6-1, the J gene TRBJ2-7; TRBD2 is a possible D gene (7 bases). The germline V gene encodes CDR1 MNHNS and CDR2 SASEGT. Trimming took 3 bases from V and 4 from J, leaving 19 bases between them. CDR3 length equals 16 residues. In nucleotides, the CDR3 is TGTGCCAGCAGTGACCCCCTCGGGAGGAGGGGGTACGAGCAGTACTTC. Translated, it gives CASSDPLGRRGYEQYF.

The chain has TRBV30 and TRBJ2-1; 7 bases match TRBD2. This CDR3 is 13 amino acids long. Looked up from germline, CDR1 is GTSNPN and CDR2 is SVGIG (reference sequence). After removal of 3 bases from V and 5 bases from J, the junction contained 4 bases not matched to a gene. For the CDR3, the DNA is TGTGCCTGGAGACTAGCGCTAAACAATGAGCAGTTCTTC. Residues: CAWRLALNNEQFF.

The genes are TRBV23-1 and TRBJ1-5; D gene unclear. TRBV23-1 is designated an ORF whose function remains uncertain. V gave up 10 bases and J gave up 0 bases, with 10 bases separating them. The CDR3 runs 13 residues. CDR3 DNA sequence: TGCGCCATCGGGAAGACTAGCAATCAGCCCCAGCATTTT. Residues: CAIGKTSNQPQHF.

CDR3 amino acids: CASSFGGRPGYEQYF. CDR3 DNA: TGTGCCAGCAGCTTTGGGGGGAGGCCGGGCTACGAGCAGTACTTC. The chain combines TRBV7-2 with TRBJ2-7; the D gene is possibly TRBD2 (6 bases). In germline, CDR1 is SGHTA, CDR2 FQGNSA. There are 15 residues in the CDR3. V gave up 3 bases and J gave up 3 bases, with 15 bases separating them.

The rearrangement joins TRBV10-3 to TRBJ2-7, with D possibly being TRBD2 (7 bases). CDR1 ENHRY and CDR2 SYGVKD come from the germline V gene. V dropped 6 bases and J dropped 0 bases, with 12 bases sitting between them. The CDR3 is made up of 14 amino acids. The CDR3 loop is CAIRRGGYSYEQYF. The CDR3 DNA reads as TGTGCCATCAGACGCGGGGGCTACTCCTACGAGCAGTACTTC.

The chain carries TRBV7-6 and TRBJ1-2, with 9 nucleotides matching TRBD1. V shed 3 bases, J shed 2 bases, and the junction held 4 bases outside the gene matches. The V gene's germline CDR1 is SGHVS and CDR2 FNYEAQ. The CDR3 spans 15 residues. The CDR3 here is CASSLGQGANYGYTF. CDR3 bases: TGTGCCAGCAGCTTGGGACAGGGCGCGAACTATGGCTACACCTTC.

The chain carries TRBV2 and TRBJ2-5; 14 bases fit TRBD2. CDR1 is SNHLY and CDR2 is FYNNEI in the germline V gene. The V gene end was trimmed by 10 bases and the J gene end by 3 bases; junction bases not matched to a gene: 7. The CDR3 has 15 residues. For the CDR3, the DNA is TGTGCCACCCAGACTAGCGGGAGGGAAAAAGAGACCCAGTACTTC. Amino acids: CATQTSGREKETQYF.

The V gene is TRBV29-1, the J gene TRBJ2-2, with D perhaps TRBD1 (5 bases). V lost 3 bases to trimming and J lost 2 bases, with 7 bases between them. Germline CDR1 SQVTM, CDR2 ANQGSEA. The CDR3 sequence is 13 residues long. The DNA for the CDR3 is TGCAGCGTTGAGACAGAAAACACCGGGGAGCTGTTTTTT. Protein product: CSVETENTGELFF.